Included here is one TCR beta chain sequence, with context. Its antigen remains unknown. The donors were members of the roughly 120-subject validation cohort (separate from the approximately 670-subject first cohort). This sample is drawn from a study of cytomegalovirus exposure and HLA in healthy donors. As for the study in general: Later analysis reported that the 110 or so validation repertoires shared the platform of the roughly 700 first-cohort repertoires.

Some clones are missing from TCRdb's copy, which holds only in-frame ones; the method was immunoSEQ multiplex PCR. This sample has about 180,000 clones, with roughly 86% found just once. Study results and caveats: Specific recognition of CMV antigens was confirmed in vitro for a few chains (all CMV-associated). The authors listed some 150 TCR beta chains as cytomegalovirus-associated.

The source is a man between 18 and 35 years old in good health and CMV-seropositive. The sample consisted of PBMCs.

The CDR3 DNA is TGTGCCAGTAGTAGGACTCGACGAAACGAGCAGTACTTC. It is translated as CASSRTRRNEQYF. The chain uses TRBV19 and TRBJ2-7; tentatively, D is TRBD2 (5 bases). Trimming stripped 4 bases from V and 5 bases from J, with 12 bases between. This CDR3 is built from 13 residues. Germline values: CDR1 LNHDA, CDR2 SQIVND (reference sequence).